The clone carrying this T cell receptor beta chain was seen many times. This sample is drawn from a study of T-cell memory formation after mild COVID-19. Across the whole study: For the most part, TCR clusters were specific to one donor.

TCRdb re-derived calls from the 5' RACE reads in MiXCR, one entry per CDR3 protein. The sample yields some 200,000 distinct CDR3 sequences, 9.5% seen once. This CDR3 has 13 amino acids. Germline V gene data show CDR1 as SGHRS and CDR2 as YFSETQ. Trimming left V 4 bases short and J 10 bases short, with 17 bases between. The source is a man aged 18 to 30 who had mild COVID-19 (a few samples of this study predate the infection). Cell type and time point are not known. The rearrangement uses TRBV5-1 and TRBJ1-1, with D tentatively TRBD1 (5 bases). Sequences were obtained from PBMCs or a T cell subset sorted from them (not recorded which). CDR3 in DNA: TGCGCCAGCAGCCCTGGGGCAGCCCTCGGAGCTTTCTTT. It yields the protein CASSPGAALGAFF.